This T cell receptor (beta chain) is from a study of T cell changes during pregnancy in multiple sclerosis. The assay was immunoSEQ multiplex PCR, and TCRdb's table has in-frame clones only and misses some. The table has about 50,000 clones, 85% to 95% seen once; the top ten hold 0.35% to 0.4%. Trimming took 10 bases from V and 9 from J; bases not matched to a gene: 11. This CDR3 has 13 amino acids. CDR1 and CDR2 (germline): WSHSY, SAAADI. The chain is built from TRBV10-2 and TRBJ2-1, with TRBD1 matching over 8 bases. This TCR derives from a female donor with multiple sclerosis, enrolled in a pregnancy study. The sequencing used CD4+ T cells from peripheral blood mononuclear cells, collected before pregnancy. This chain's CDR3 is CATRGQGEVEQFF. The CDR3 region has the DNA TGCGCCACCAGGGGGCAGGGGGAAGTTGAGCAGTTCTTC.